These 3 T cell receptor beta chains originate from one sample sequenced in a study of spatial heterogeneity in lung cancer (dated 2019 in TCRdb). According to the study, the label for this sample's time point signals: sample taken at primary tumor resection. The library relied on 5' RACE. Sequenced using a NextSeq 500. The public reads were reprocessed in TCRdb via fastp at Q25 and MiXCR, keeping in-frame beta chains. Under each unique CDR3 protein, matching rows form one entry showing the most common genes and DNA. The sample contains roughly 500 distinct CDR3 sequences, about 9% of them found a single time. The ten largest clones capture roughly 18% of the sample. The sample here was normal lung tissue next to the tumor, taken at surgery. Receptors were obtained from a female donor with early-stage non-small cell lung cancer.

In its sample, this clonotype ranks as medium-sized. Because the library targeted alpha chains, this beta chain is an off-target read whose size means little. The J gene is TRBJ2-3, the V gene TRBV11-3, with TRBD2 as a possible D gene (6 bases). Germline V lookup: CDR1 SGHNT, CDR2 YENEEA. This CDR3 is built from 16 residues. Trimming removed 4 bases from V and 5 bases from J, with 19 bases in between. This CDR3 is CASSSRGNTERDTQYF. CDR3 sequence (DNA): TGTGCCAGCAGCTCTCGGGGGAATACCGAGAGAGATACGCAGTATTTT.

This clonotype qualifies as hyperexpanded. Within a library made for alpha chains, this beta chain is off target, and its count is uninformative. This chain joins TRBV7-2 and TRBJ2-5, with D perhaps being TRBD1 or TRBD2 (5 bases each). Per germline, CDR1 SGHTA and CDR2 FQGNSA. The CDR3 sequence is 14 residues long. V lost 5 bases and J 5 bases, leaving 15 bases between the germline ends. The CDR3 DNA follows: TGTGCCAGCAGCCCACTAGGGGCGGAGGAGACCCAGTACTTC. Amino acid sequence: CASSPLGAEETQYF.

By share of the sample, this clonotype is hyperexpanded. This beta chain is an off-target read within a library intended for alpha chains, so its frequency means little. This sequence joins TRBV7-9 and TRBJ2-7; possible D gene TRBD1, 6 bases. V was trimmed by 5 bases and J by 5 bases, leaving 10 bases between them. Germline CDR1 and CDR2: SEHNR and FQNEAQ (reference sequence). This CDR3 comprises 12 residues. The CDR3 bases are TGTGCCAGCAGCGCGGACAGAAACGAGCAGTACTTC. Residues: CASSADRNEQYF.